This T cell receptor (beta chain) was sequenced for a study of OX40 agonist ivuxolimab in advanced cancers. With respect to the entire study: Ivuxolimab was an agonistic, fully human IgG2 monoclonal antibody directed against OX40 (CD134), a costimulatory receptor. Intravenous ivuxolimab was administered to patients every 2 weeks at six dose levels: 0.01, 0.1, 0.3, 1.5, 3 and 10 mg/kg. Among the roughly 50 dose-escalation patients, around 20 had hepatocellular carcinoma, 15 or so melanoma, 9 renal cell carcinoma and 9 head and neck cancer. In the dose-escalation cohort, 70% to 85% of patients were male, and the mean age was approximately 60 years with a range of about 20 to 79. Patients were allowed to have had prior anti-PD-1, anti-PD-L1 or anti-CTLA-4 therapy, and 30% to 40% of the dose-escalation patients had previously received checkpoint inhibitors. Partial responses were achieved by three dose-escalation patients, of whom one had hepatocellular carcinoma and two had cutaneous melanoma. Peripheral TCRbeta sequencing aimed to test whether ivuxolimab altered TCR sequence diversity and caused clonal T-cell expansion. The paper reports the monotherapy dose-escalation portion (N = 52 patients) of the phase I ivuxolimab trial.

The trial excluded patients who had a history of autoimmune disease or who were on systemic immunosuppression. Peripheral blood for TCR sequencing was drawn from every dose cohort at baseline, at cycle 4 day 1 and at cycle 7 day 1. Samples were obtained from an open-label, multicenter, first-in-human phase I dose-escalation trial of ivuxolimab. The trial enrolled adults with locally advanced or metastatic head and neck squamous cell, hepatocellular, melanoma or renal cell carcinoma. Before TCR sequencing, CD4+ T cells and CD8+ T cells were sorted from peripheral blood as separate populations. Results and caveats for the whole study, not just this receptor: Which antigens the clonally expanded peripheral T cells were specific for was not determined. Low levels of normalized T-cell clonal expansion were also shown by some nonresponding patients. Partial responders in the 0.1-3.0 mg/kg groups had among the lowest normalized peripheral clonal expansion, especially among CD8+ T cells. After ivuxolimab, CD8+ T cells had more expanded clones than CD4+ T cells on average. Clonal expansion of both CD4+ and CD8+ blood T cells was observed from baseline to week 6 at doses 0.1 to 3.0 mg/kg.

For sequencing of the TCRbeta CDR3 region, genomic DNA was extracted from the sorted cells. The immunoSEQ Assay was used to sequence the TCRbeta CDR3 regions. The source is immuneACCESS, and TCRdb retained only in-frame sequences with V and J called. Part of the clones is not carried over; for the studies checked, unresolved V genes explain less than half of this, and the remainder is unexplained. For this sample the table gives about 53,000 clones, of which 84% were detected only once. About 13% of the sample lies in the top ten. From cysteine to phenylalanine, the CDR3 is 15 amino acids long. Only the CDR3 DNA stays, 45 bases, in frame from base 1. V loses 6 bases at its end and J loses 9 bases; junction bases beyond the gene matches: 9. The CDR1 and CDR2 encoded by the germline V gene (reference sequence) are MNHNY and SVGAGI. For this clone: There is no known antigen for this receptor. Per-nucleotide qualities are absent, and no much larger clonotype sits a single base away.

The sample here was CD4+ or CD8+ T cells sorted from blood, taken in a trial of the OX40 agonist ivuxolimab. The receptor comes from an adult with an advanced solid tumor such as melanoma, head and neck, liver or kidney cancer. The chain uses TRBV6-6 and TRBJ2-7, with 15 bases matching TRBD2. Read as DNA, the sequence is TGTGCCAGCAGAGCCCCAGGACTAGCGGGAGGGCCGCAGTACTTC. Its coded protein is CASRAPGLAGGPQYF.